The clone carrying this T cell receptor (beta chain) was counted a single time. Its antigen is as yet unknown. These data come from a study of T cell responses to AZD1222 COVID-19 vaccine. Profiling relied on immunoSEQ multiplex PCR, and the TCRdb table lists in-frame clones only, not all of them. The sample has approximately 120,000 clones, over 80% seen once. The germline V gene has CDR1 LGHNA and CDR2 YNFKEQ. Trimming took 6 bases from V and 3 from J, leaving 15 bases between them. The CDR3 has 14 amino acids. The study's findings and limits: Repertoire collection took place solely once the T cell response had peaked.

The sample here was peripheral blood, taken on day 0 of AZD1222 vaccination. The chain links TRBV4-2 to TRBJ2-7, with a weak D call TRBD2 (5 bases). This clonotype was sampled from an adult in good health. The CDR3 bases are TGTGCCAGCAGTCTCGAGGGCGGTTTCTACGAGCAGTACTTC. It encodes CASSLEGGFYEQYF.